In this sample, the clone carrying this TCR beta chain turned up a few times. Antigen specificity is unknown. These data originate in a study of CD8+ T cells in alopecia areata. Treatment noted: oral pan-JAK inhibitor, 5-10 mg twice daily. Alopecia areata patients provided lesional scalp punch biopsies and peripheral blood. The authors extracted RNA and reverse transcribed it into cDNA as the sequencing template. Assay: immunoSEQ multiplex PCR; the TCRdb copy retains only in-frame clones and omits some. The table lists over 85,000 clones, roughly three fifths of them singletons, with 15% to 17% in the top ten. Trimming removed 6 bases from V and 3 bases from J, with 12 bases in between. Germline V CDR1 and CDR2: LGHNT, FRNRAP. The CDR3 has 14 residues. Study results and caveats: Administration of tofacitinib significantly diminished scalp clonality and expanded CD8+ clones within the top 100.

Source: CD8+ T cells sorted from blood, taken at week 4, from a patient treated with tofacitinib. The clonotype was recovered from a human donor with alopecia areata. J is TRBJ2-1 and V is TRBV12-5; tentative D call: TRBD1 (5 bases). The CDR3: CASGEGRDYNEQFF. The CDR3 DNA follows: TGTGCTAGTGGGGAAGGCAGGGACTACAATGAGCAGTTCTTC.